This TCR beta chain emerged from a study of metastatic and nonmetastatic thyroid tumors. Overall study: Peripheral blood and tumor or nodule samples from malignant and benign thyroid patients were compared.

The V and J ends lost 4 bases and 0 bases respectively, with 8 bases between them. In germline, CDR1 is GTSNPN, CDR2 SVGIG (reference sequence). The CDR3 extends over 13 amino acids. Per the authors' pipeline: It was from CDR3 differences across clinicopathological groups that a distant-metastasis classifier for papillary thyroid cancer was built. MiXCR was used by TCRdb to re-call the PCR reads. The V and J calls were determined by TCRdb, not by the authors. The table records some 8,000 clones, around a third of them present only once. This clone is termed medium-sized. Patients had received no treatment of any kind before thyroid surgery.

Sample: tumor tissue. The chain recombines TRBV30 with TRBJ2-3, with no clear D. The clonotype comes from a female donor with papillary thyroid cancer or a benign thyroid nodule (not recorded which). Some clones in this sample may be carry-over from other donors' samples. The CDR3 loop reads CAWTGVSTDTQYF. The CDR3, as DNA: TGTGCCTGGACAGGAGTAAGCACAGATACGCAGTATTTT. Based on the CDR3 plus reference TRBV30 and TRBJ2-3, the full variable domain is SQTIHQWPATLVQPVGSPLSLECTVEGTSNPNLYWYRQAAGRGLQLLFYSVGIGQISSEVPQNLSASRPQDRQFILSSKKLLLSDSGFYLCAWTGVSTDTQYFGPGTRLTVL.